The sequence of this T cell receptor beta chain was determined in a study of cytomegalovirus exposure and HLA in healthy donors. Study conclusions and caveats: TCR clusters originating in the first cohort tended to co-occur in the 110 or so validation repertoires, according to a later analysis. Reports indicated that the classifier achieved high specificity and sensitivity in diagnosing cytomegalovirus status.

A remark on this clone: Its antigen is unidentified.

Produced via immunoSEQ multiplex PCR; TCRdb's table is partial and in-frame only. Of more than 200,000 clones listed, about 90% are singletons. The germline V gene has CDR1 KGHSH and CDR2 LQKENI. V was clipped by 3 bases and J by 5 bases; unmatched bases: 4. The CDR3 is 14 residues long. The genes are TRBV18 and TRBJ2-7, with 10 nucleotides matching TRBD1. This sequence originates from a woman in her twenties or thirties in good health and CMV-seronegative. The sequencing input was PBMCs. CDR3 sequence reads: CASSPTGGRNEQYF. The CDR3 DNA sequence: TGTGCCAGCTCACCGACAGGGGGCAGGAACGAGCAGTACTTC.